This is a list of T cell receptor beta chains from one sample in a study of naive and memory T cell subsets. MiXCR, applied by TCRdb to the 5' RACE reads, yields one record per CDR3 protein. The top ten clones hold about 8.9% of a sample with 50,000 to 60,000 distinct CDR3 sequences, more than 7.5% of them seen once. The receptor source for this set is a female donor in good health. CDR3s include the opening cysteine and the closing phenylalanine or tryptophan. A D gene is named only where the DNA matches it firmly. Clone size appears in some rows only: once, few, many, or a class for an expanded clone.

d_call | j_call | v_call | clone_size | cdr3_nt | cdr3_aa
NA | TRBJ1-1 | TRBV7-9 | few | TGTGCCAGCAGCTTTCCCGTAGGACGGCAGAACACTGAAGCTTTCTTT | CASSFPVGRQNTEAFF
TRBD2 | TRBJ2-1 | TRBV2 | many | TGTGCCAGCAGTGTTCTAACGGGGGGAGACAATGAGCAGTTCTTC | CASSVLTGGDNEQFF
NA | TRBJ1-2 | TRBV3-1 | many | TGTGCCAGCAGCCAAGTCGGACGAACAGGTGGCTACACCTTC | CASSQVGRTGGYTF
NA | TRBJ1-5 | TRBV19 | many | TGTGCCAGTAGGAACGCCAATCAGCCCCAGCATTTT | CASRNANQPQHF
NA | TRBJ1-6 | TRBV11-2 | many | TGTGCCAGCAGCTTATTGGCGGCATCAGATTCACCCCTCCACTTT | CASSLLAASDSPLHF
TRBD1 | TRBJ2-7 | TRBV14 | few | TGTGCCAGCAGCCAACAACTCGGGACAGTCTACGAGCAGTACTTC | CASSQQLGTVYEQYF
NA | TRBJ1-1 | TRBV20-1 | many | TGCAGTGCCCCGGGAAGGGCCGAAGCTTTCTTT | CSAPGRAEAFF
NA | TRBJ1-6 | TRBV5-1 | many | TGCGCCAGCAGGGGCGACTTAGGACGGTCACCCCTCCACTTT | CASRGDLGRSPLHF
NA | TRBJ2-2 | TRBV9 | many | TGTGCCAGCAGCGTAGGAGGGGCGAACACCGGGGAGCTGTTTTTT | CASSVGGANTGELFF
NA | TRBJ2-1 | TRBV6-2/TRBV6-3 | many | TGTGCCAGCAGTTACACGCTCGGACGCTCGAGCTCCTACAATGAGCAGTTCTTC | CASSYTLGRSSSYNEQFF
TRBD1 | TRBJ1-1 | TRBV7-2 | many | TGTGCCAGCAGCGGCCAGACAGGGGCGACTGAAGCTTTCTTT | CASSGQTGATEAFF
NA | TRBJ2-6 | TRBV5-1 | NA | TGCGCCAGCAGCTTGGACATTCCGGGACTCACCCCTGCTGGGGCCAACGTCCTGACTTTC | CASSLDIPGLTPAGANVLTF
NA | TRBJ2-3 | TRBV4-2 | few | TGTGCCAGCAGCCAAGGGGCAGGGTTGACAGATACGCAGTATTTT | CASSQGAGLTDTQYF
NA | TRBJ1-6 | TRBV6-1 | many | TGTGCCAGCAGTGAAATCAATTCACCCCTCCACTTT | CASSEINSPLHF
TRBD1 | TRBJ2-6 | TRBV27 | NA | TGTGCCAGCAGACGGACAGGGGCTGGGGCCAACGTCCTGACTTTC | CASRRTGAGANVLTF
TRBD1 | TRBJ1-2 | TRBV4-3 | many | TGCGCCAGCAGCCAAGGGTCCCGGGACAGGGTCTATGGCTACACCTTC | CASSQGSRDRVYGYTF
NA | TRBJ2-1 | TRBV29-1 | NA | TGCAGCGTTGCAGGCGGGTTTGTGGATGAGCAGTTCTTC | CSVAGGFVDEQFF
TRBD1 | TRBJ1-2 | TRBV12-3/TRBV12-4 | NA | TGTGCCAGCAGCCAAACAGGGGGCAATGGCTACACCTTC | CASSQTGGNGYTF
TRBD2 | TRBJ2-3 | TRBV29-1 | many | TGCAGCGTTGACGGCCTAGCGGGGGGCACAGATACGCAGTATTTT | CSVDGLAGGTDTQYF
NA | TRBJ1-1 | TRBV12-3/TRBV12-4 | few | TGTGCCAGCAGTTTTGGGGGGAAGGCTGAAGCTTTCTTT | CASSFGGKAEAFF
NA | TRBJ1-1 | TRBV6-1 | few | TGTGCCAGCAGTGTAAACAGGGTGGTGTGGACTGAAGCTTTCTTT | CASSVNRVVWTEAFF
NA | TRBJ1-2 | TRBV2 | NA | TGTGCCAGCAGTGGCTCCGAGGGGCGCGGCGCTAACTATGGCTACACCTTC | CASSGSEGRGANYGYTF
TRBD2 | TRBJ2-2 | TRBV3-1 | many | TGTGCCAGCAGCCCCCCTCCTCGGGGGGGGCCTAACACCGGGGAGCTGTTTTTT | CASSPPPRGGPNTGELFF
NA | TRBJ1-1 | TRBV4-2 | many | TGTGCCAGCAGCCAAGAGGGCCGACAGGAGGAAGCTTTCTTT | CASSQEGRQEEAFF
NA | TRBJ1-3 | TRBV11-2 | NA | TGTGCCAGCAGCTTAGACCTAACAGGAAACACCATATATTTT | CASSLDLTGNTIYF
TRBD1 | TRBJ1-4 | TRBV7-9 | many | TGTGCCAGCAGCCACAGGGGAGGAGAAAAACTGTTTTTT | CASSHRGGEKLFF
NA | TRBJ1-2 | TRBV14 | few | TGTGCCAGCAGCCAAGTACAGCGTTATGGCTACACCTTC | CASSQVQRYGYTF
TRBD2 | TRBJ2-3 | TRBV6-2/TRBV6-3 | NA | TGTGCCAGCAGTTACTCTCGGACTAGCGGCCTTGTGAATACGCAGTATTTT | CASSYSRTSGLVNTQYF
TRBD1 | TRBJ1-2 | TRBV4-2 | many | TGTGCCAGCAGCCTTGGGTTGGGACAGAGTTATGGCTACACCTTC | CASSLGLGQSYGYTF
NA | TRBJ1-5 | TRBV30 | few | TGTGCCTGGAGTACAGGGCCTCATCAGCCCCAGCATTTT | CAWSTGPHQPQHF
TRBD2 | TRBJ2-2 | TRBV4-1 | few | TGCGCCAGCAGCCCGGGGCTAGCGGGGGTGTGGACCGGGGAGCTGTTTTTT | CASSPGLAGVWTGELFF
NA | TRBJ2-7 | TRBV4-3 | NA | TGCGCCAGCAGCCAGCAACAGGGTTACGAGCAGTACTTC | CASSQQQGYEQYF
NA | TRBJ2-5 | TRBV3-1 | NA | TGTGCCAGCAGCCAAGACCCGAACCTCGATTGGGAGACCCAGTACTTC | CASSQDPNLDWETQYF
NA | TRBJ1-1 | TRBV6-5 | NA | TGTGCCAGCAGTTACTCGGCAAGATCGAACACTGAAGCTTTCTTT | CASSYSARSNTEAFF
TRBD1 | TRBJ1-2 | TRBV3-1 | few | TGTGCCAGCAGCCAAGTTTCCGCTACAGGGGGCCATGGCTACACCTTC | CASSQVSATGGHGYTF
NA | TRBJ1-2 | TRBV2 | NA | TGTGCCAGCAGTGCCAGGTCTGGGAATGGCTACACCTTC | CASSARSGNGYTF
NA | TRBJ2-5 | TRBV19 | NA | TGTGCCAGTAGCCGCTGGAGTGAGACCCAGTACTTC | CASSRWSETQYF
NA | TRBJ1-1 | TRBV5-1 | many | TGCGCCAGCACCGAGTCCGGGGGACTCACTGAAGCTTTCTTT | CASTESGGLTEAFF
NA | TRBJ1-1 | TRBV6-5 | many | TGTGCCAGCAGTTACTCGACAGACAGTGGAGCTTTCTTT | CASSYSTDSGAFF
NA | TRBJ1-1 | TRBV12-3/TRBV12-4 | many | TGTGCCAGCAGACTCAGGAATGAAGCTTTCTTT | CASRLRNEAFF
NA | TRBJ1-2 | TRBV15 | many | TGTGCCACCAGCAGAGATATAAGGTCCGACAGCTATGGCTACACCTTC | CATSRDIRSDSYGYTF
TRBD1 | TRBJ2-1 | TRBV11-3 | few | TGTGCCAGCAGCCAACGACAGGGGGCCTACAATGAGCAGTTCTTC | CASSQRQGAYNEQFF
TRBD2 | TRBJ2-3 | TRBV6-2/TRBV6-3 | NA | TGTGCCAGCAGTTACTCGGGGACTACCCGCACAGATACGCAGTATTTT | CASSYSGTTRTDTQYF
NA | TRBJ1-5 | TRBV6-2/TRBV6-3 | NA | TGTGCCAGCAGTTCGGAGGGCCACAATCAGCCCCAGCATTTT | CASSSEGHNQPQHF
NA | TRBJ2-6 | TRBV7-8 | few | TGTGCCAGCAGCCGTCAGTCCTCTGGGGCCAACGTCCTGACTTTC | CASSRQSSGANVLTF
TRBD1 | TRBJ1-4 | TRBV5-4 | NA | TGTGCCAGCAGCGCCGGGACAGGGAGAAGTGAAAAACTGTTTTTT | CASSAGTGRSEKLFF
NA | TRBJ1-3 | TRBV12-3/TRBV12-4 | few | TGTGCCAGCAGTCAAGACGGATCTGGAAACACCATATATTTT | CASSQDGSGNTIYF
NA | TRBJ1-2 | TRBV6-1 | NA | TGTGCCAGCAGTGAAGCGTGGGGTCGAGGCTACACCTTC | CASSEAWGRGYTF